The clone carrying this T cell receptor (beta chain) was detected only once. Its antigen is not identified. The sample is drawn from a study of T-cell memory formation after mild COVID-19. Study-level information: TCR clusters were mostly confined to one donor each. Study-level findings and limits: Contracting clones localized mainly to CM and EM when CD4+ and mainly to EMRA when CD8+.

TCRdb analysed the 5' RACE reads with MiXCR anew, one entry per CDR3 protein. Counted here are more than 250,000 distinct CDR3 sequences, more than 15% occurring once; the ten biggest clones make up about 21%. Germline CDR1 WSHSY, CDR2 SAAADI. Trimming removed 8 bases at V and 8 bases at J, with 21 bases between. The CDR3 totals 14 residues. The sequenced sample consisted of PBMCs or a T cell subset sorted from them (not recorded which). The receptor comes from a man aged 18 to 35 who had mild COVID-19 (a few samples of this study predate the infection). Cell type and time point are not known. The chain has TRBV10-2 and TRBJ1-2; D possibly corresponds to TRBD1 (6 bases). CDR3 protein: CASAPGGAGRGYTF. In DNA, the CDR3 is TGCGCCAGCGCCCCGGGGGGGGCAGGTCGCGGCTACACCTTC.